This T cell receptor (beta chain) was recovered during a study of cytotoxic CD8 clonotypes in ibrutinib-treated CLL (dated by TCRdb to 2020 to 2022). About the investigation overall: The cohort had about ten relapsed/refractory and more than 14 treatment-naive patients; approximately 17 were IGHV unmutated. Responses were partial in roughly 24 patients and complete in 2; after median roughly 69 months follow-up, about 14 stayed in remission and roughly twelve progressed. Response samples were taken after a median of 12 months on treatment, ranging from roughly 6 to 36 months. Samples averaged roughly 280,000 productive templates and approximately 100,000 productive rearrangements. Of the 90 or so people in the trial, about 27 had longitudinal samples available. Cryopreserved peripheral blood mononuclear cells were obtained prior to treatment, at the time of response, and at either disease progression or sustained remission. Every remission and progressive disease sample was obtained while ibrutinib was still being received by the patients. What the authors observed across the whole study: Public clonotypes were rare and either contracted or stayed stable during treatment, and the rise in clonality at ibrutinib response reflected the expansion of private clonotypes. Lymph node repertoires were not examined, and the timing of sampling was not matched between patients in sustained remission and those whose disease progressed. Clonality increased at ibrutinib response, stayed stable in sustained remission, and fell back toward baseline at progression. Baseline clonality exceeded that of age-matched healthy donors and correlated strongly with circulating CD8+ T-cell counts.

A word on this clone: The antigen it binds to is not known. No base qualities exist here, and no much larger clone lies one base off it.

A MiSeq instrument was used for deep resolution sequencing, which targeted depths ranging from 1 in 1 million up to 1 in 200,000 T cells, with coverage averaging 10x for each clonotype. TCR beta libraries were generated with the immunoSEQ hsTCRB Kit. Per the authors' processing: ImmunoSEQ Data Assistant and ImmunoSEQ Analyzer were used for data analysis, and V, D and J genes were assigned according to IMGT definitions. Clonality, which ranges from 0 to 1, was calculated as one minus the normalized Shannon entropy of productive rearrangement frequencies. Public clonotype analysis was restricted to overrepresented clonotypes comprising at least 0.05% of each patient's repertoire. Some twelve repertoires from age-matched healthy donors, obtained from immuneACCESS, served as clonality controls. TCRdb retrieved this table from immuneACCESS and kept in-frame rearrangements only. Not all clones are present; in checked studies, unresolved V genes account for under half, and no reason is known for the remainder. V, J and clone size were drawn from that table, and D and trimming were deduced from the DNA. The sample table shows 150,000 to 200,000 clones, and 88% are seen once. The ten largest clones take up about 3% of the sample.

As encoded in the germline V gene (reference sequence), CDR1 is MNHEY while CDR2 is SMNVEV. V is trimmed back by 5 bases and J by 6 bases, and the junction contains 6 bases that no gene match accounts for. The CDR3 has 14 amino acids, counting the end cysteine and phenylalanine. This entry keeps only the CDR3 DNA: 42 bases, framed from base 1. This sample's time point label indicates: progressive disease on ibrutinib. For TCR beta library preparation, approximately 2 micrograms of genomic DNA were isolated from cryopreserved PBMCs. High-throughput TCR beta sequencing was performed on longitudinal blood samples from CLL patients receiving ibrutinib monotherapy. The patients took part in an open-label, single-center phase 2 trial of ibrutinib monotherapy.

Here the sequenced sample was PBMCs, taken at disease progression, from a patient treated with ibrutinib. The chain couples TRBV27 to TRBJ1-4; 7 central bases correspond to TRBD1. This receptor was taken from a human donor with chronic lymphocytic leukemia. The nucleotide sequence reads as follows: TGTGCCAGCAGTCCCGAGACAGGGTATGAAAAACTGTTTTTT. Translated, it gives CASSPETGYEKLFF.